This T cell receptor (beta chain) was sequenced in a study of cytomegalovirus exposure and HLA in healthy donors. Across the study: From around 180 million T cells, an earlier analysis saw roughly 110 million unique TCR beta sequences.

60 Vbeta and 13 Jbeta primers were used in PCR. Produced via immunoSEQ multiplex PCR; TCRdb's table is partial and in-frame only. The sample has approximately 150,000 clones, about 80% seen once. The CDR3 extends over 13 amino acids. Germline V gene sequence: CDR1 MNHEY, CDR2 SVGAGI. Trimming cost V 5 bases and J 4 bases, with 11 bases left between them. A note on this clone: Its matching antigen is unknown.

Study-level points and caveats: Most TCR beta V segments were productive about 87% or about 30% of the time in an earlier analysis. Rare sequences made up most TCRs, while some public TCRs were found in many donors. With later analysis, a missense DCLRE1C variant became linked to TCR beta V- and J-gene trimming.

Sequenced sample: PBMCs. This sequence originates from a woman between 25 and 40 years old in good health and CMV-seropositive. The rearrangement joins TRBV6-5 to TRBJ1-2, with D hard to call. The CDR3 spells CASSPSGSYGYTF. The DNA of the CDR3 is TGTGCCAGCAGTCCGTCCGGTTCCTATGGCTACACCTTC.